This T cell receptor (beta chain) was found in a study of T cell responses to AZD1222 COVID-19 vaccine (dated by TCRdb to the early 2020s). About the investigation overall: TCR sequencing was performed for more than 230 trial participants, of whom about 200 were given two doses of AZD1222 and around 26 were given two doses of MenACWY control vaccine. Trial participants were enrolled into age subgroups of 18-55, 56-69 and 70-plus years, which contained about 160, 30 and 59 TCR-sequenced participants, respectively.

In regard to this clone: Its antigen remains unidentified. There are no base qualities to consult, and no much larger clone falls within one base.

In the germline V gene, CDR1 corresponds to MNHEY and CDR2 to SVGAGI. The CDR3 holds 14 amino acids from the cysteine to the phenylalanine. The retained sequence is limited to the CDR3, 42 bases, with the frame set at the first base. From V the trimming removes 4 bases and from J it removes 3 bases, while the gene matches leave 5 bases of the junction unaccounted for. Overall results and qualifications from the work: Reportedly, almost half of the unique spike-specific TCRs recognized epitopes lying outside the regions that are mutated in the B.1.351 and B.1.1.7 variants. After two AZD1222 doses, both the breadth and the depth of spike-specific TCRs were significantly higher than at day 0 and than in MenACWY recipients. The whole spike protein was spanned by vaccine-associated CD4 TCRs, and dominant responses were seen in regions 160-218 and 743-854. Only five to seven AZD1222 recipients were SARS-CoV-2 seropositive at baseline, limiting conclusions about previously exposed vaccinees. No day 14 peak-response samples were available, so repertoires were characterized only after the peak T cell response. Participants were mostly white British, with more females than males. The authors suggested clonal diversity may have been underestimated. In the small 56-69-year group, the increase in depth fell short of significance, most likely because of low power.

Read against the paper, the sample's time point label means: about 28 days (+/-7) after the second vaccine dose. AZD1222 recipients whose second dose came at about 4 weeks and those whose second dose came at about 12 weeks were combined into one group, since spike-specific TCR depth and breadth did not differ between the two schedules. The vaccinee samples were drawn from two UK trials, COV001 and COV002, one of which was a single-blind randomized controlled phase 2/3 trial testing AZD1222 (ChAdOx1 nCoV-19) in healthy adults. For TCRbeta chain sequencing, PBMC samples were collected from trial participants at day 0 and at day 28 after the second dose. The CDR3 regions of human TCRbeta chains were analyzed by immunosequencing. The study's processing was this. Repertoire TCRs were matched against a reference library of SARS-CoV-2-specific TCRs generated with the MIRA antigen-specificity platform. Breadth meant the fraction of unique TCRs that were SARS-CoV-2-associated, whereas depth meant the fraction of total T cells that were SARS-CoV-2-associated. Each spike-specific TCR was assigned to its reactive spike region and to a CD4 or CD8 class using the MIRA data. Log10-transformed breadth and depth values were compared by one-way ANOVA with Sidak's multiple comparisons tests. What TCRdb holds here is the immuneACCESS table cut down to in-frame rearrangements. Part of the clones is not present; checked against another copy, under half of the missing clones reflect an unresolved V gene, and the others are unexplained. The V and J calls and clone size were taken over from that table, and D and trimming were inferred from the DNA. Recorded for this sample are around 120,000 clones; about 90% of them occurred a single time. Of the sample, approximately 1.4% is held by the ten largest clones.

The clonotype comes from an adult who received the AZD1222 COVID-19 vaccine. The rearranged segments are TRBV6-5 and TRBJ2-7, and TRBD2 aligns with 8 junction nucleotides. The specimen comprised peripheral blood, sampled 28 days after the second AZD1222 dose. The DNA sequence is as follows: TGTGCCAGCAGTTCAGTAGCGGGGTTCTACGAGCAGTACTTC. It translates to CASSSVAGFYEQYF.